The subject of this entry is one T cell receptor beta chain. CDR1 ENHRY and CDR2 SYGVKD come from the germline V gene. The CDR3 has 15 residues. V was shortened by 2 bases and J by 2 bases, with 10 bases between the two germline ends. This entry comes from a study of blood T cell repertoires in COVID-19. Clones were read by immunoSEQ multiplex PCR, and TCRdb kept only the in-frame ones, dropping some. The sample consists of roughly 150,000 clones, under 95% of them appearing once. The sequenced sample was peripheral blood. This clonotype originated in a man aged 18 to 29 with COVID-19, enrolled during active disease. V is TRBV10-3 and J is TRBJ1-5; D remains unclear. Written as DNA, the CDR3 is TGTGCCATCAGTGAGGCGGCGGGAGGCAATCAGCCCCAGCATTTT. It yields the protein CAISEAAGGNQPQHF.